A selection of T cell receptor beta chains follows, all from one sample in a study of beta chain features in type 1 diabetes. The repertoire was sequenced with immunoSEQ multiplex PCR; TCRdb's copy has only in-frame clones and lacks some. Of around 280,000 clones in the sample, approximately 15% are singletons; the top ten hold approximately 0.015%. Sequenced: naive CD4+ T cells from blood. These receptors were obtained from a man between 18 and 29 years old with type 1 diabetes. CDR3s include the opening cysteine and the closing phenylalanine or tryptophan. The D gene is left open where the match is weak. Only part of the rows carry a size: once, few, many, or a class if the clone is expanded.

size | J | V | D | CDR3 | DNA
few | TRBJ2-5 | TRBV30 | TRBD2 | CAWSVLAGTQETQYF | TGTGCCTGGAGTGTCCTAGCGGGGACCCAAGAGACCCAGTACTTC
few | TRBJ1-1 | TRBV7-9 | TRBD1 | CASSRTGGRTEAFF | TGTGCCAGCAGCCGTACAGGGGGTCGCACTGAAGCTTTCTTT
few | TRBJ2-5 | TRBV28 | . | CASRRDRQWETQYF | TGTGCCAGCAGGCGCGACAGGCAATGGGAGACCCAGTACTTC
once | TRBJ2-3 | TRBV6-5 | TRBD2 | CASSTLSGGAHTQYF | TGTGCCAGCAGCACTCTGAGCGGGGGGGCCCATACGCAGTATTTT
. | TRBJ2-3 | TRBV9 | TRBD2 | CASSVVGGRSGDTQYF | TGTGCCAGCAGCGTAGTTGGCGGGAGATCAGGAGATACGCAGTATTTT
. | TRBJ1-5 | TRBV9 | . | CASTFGGQQPQHF | TGTGCCAGCACCTTTGGGGGCCAACAGCCCCAGCATTTT
. | TRBJ2-7 | TRBV30 | . | CAWSRGGPYEQYF | TGTGCCTGGAGTAGGGGGGGACCCTACGAGCAGTACTTC
few | TRBJ1-2 | TRBV29-1 | . | CSDYSFRAQGDYGYTF | TGCAGCGACTATTCATTCAGAGCACAGGGTGACTATGGCTACACCTTC
few | TRBJ2-1 | TRBV7-9 | TRBD2 | CASSLASSGGYNEQFF | TGTGCCAGCAGCTTAGCGTCTAGCGGGGGATACAATGAGCAGTTCTTC
. | TRBJ1-5 | TRBV10-3 | . | CAISEQSNQPQHF | TGTGCCATCAGTGAACAGAGCAATCAGCCCCAGCATTTT
. | TRBJ1-5 | TRBV5-6 | . | CASSSGVAQPQHF | TGTGCCAGCAGCTCGGGGGTGGCTCAGCCCCAGCATTTT
few | TRBJ2-7 | TRBV28 | . | CASSLSREGEQYF | TGTGCCAGCAGTTTAAGCAGGGAAGGGGAGCAGTACTTC
few | TRBJ1-1 | TRBV29-1 | . | CSVTNDRSLTEAFF | TGCAGCGTTACCAATGACAGATCACTCACTGAAGCTTTCTTT
. | TRBJ2-7 | TRBV7-2 | TRBD1 | CASSSGTGGKEQYF | TGTGCCAGCAGTTCCGGGACAGGTGGTAAGGAGCAGTACTTC
. | TRBJ2-7 | TRBV7-2 | TRBD2 | CASSEASSGGLYEQYF | TGTGCCAGCAGCGAGGCAAGTAGCGGGGGCCTCTACGAGCAGTACTTC
. | TRBJ2-7 | TRBV2 | TRBD1 | CASSGSGQGDQYF | TGTGCCAGCAGTGGATCGGGACAGGGTGATCAGTACTTC
. | TRBJ2-5 | TRBV27 | . | CASSLRGTQYF | TGTGCCAGCAGTTTAAGAGGGACCCAGTACTTC
few | TRBJ2-7 | TRBV7-2 | . | CASSLATASWEQYF | TGTGCCAGCAGCTTAGCCACAGCATCTTGGGAGCAGTACTTC
few | TRBJ2-7 | TRBV4-3 | . | CASSQVHGYYEQYF | TGCGCCAGCAGCCAAGTCCACGGGTACTACGAGCAGTACTTC
. | TRBJ2-1 | TRBV7-2 | TRBD2 | CASSFLAGGPNEQFF | TGTGCCAGCAGCTTTCTCGCGGGAGGGCCCAATGAGCAGTTCTTC
. | TRBJ1-2 | TRBV30 | . | CVTGGDPWGYTF | TGTGTCACGGGGGGCGATCCCTGGGGGTACACCTTC
few | TRBJ1-1 | TRBV7-9 | TRBD1 | CASSLALGQGATEAFF | TGTGCCAGCAGCTTAGCGCTCGGACAGGGGGCCACTGAAGCTTTCTTT
few | TRBJ2-3 | TRBV30 | TRBD1 | CAWSGTGVVTDTQYF | TGTGCCTGGAGTGGGACAGGGGTCGTCACAGATACGCAGTATTTT
. | TRBJ1-5 | TRBV5-1 | . | CASSSQGGNQPQHF | TGCGCCAGCAGCTCACAGGGAGGCAATCAGCCCCAGCATTTT
. | TRBJ2-1 | TRBV5-1 | TRBD2 | CASSSRLADYNEQFF | TGCGCCAGCAGCTCCAGACTAGCGGACTACAATGAGCAGTTCTTC
few | TRBJ2-3 | TRBV10-3 | . | CAISSSDTQYF | TGTGCCATCAGCTCCTCGGATACGCAGTATTTT
few | TRBJ2-5 | TRBV11-2 | . | CASSHIETQYF | TGTGCCAGCAGCCACATAGAGACCCAGTACTTC
few | TRBJ1-4 | TRBV7-2 | TRBD1 | CASNRDRGQEKLFF | TGTGCCAGCAACCGGGACAGGGGGCAAGAAAAACTGTTTTTT